This TCR beta chain was obtained from a study of blood T cell repertoires in COVID-19. Study summary: Sites in the United States, Italy and Spain provided acute and convalescent COVID-19 samples.

Recovery meant two consecutive negative NP/OP PCR tests, professional clearance, or resolved symptoms. Data came from immunoSEQ multiplex PCR; TCRdb stores just in-frame clones and leaves some out. This sample has 300,000 to 450,000 clones, with roughly nine tenths found just once. V lost 6 bases, J lost 5 bases, and 8 bases stayed unmatched. The CDR3 is 15 residues long. Germline loops: CDR1 SGHVS, CDR2 FQNEAQ. The source is a man aged 18 to 30 who had recovered from COVID-19. The chain is built from TRBV7-8 and TRBJ2-2; 8 bases agree with TRBD1. Sequenced sample: PBMCs or T cells enriched from blood (not recorded which). The CDR3 reads CASSSGGWKTGELFF. CDR3 bases: TGTGCCAGCAGTTCAGGGGGCTGGAAAACCGGGGAGCTGTTTTTT. Full variable domain (missing parts from reference TRBV7-8 and TRBJ2-2): GAGVSQSPRYKVAKRGQDVALRCDPISGHVSLFWYQQALGQGPEFLTYFQNEAQLDKSGLPSDRFFAERPEGSVSTLKIQRTQQEDSAVYLCASSSGGWKTGELFFGEGSRLTVL.